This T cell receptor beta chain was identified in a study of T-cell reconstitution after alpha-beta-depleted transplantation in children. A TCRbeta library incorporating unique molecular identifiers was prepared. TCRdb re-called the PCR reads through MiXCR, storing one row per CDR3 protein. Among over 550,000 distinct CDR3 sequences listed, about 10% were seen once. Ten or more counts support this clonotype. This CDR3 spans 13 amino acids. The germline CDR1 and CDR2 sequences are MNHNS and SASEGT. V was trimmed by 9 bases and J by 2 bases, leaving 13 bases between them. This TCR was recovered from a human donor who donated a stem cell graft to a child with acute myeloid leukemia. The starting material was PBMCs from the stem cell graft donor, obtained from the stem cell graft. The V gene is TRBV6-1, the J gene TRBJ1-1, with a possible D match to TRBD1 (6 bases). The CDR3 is CASETGGNTEAFF. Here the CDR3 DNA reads TGTGCCAGTGAGACAGGAGGTAACACTGAAGCTTTCTTT.